Here is one TCR beta chain with its context. Its target is not known. TCRdb independently ran MiXCR on the 5' RACE reads; one entry per CDR3 protein. The data contain approximately 590,000 distinct CDR3 sequences, nearly 10% of them singletons. The data originate from a study of identical twins. Overall study results and limits: Abundant beta clonotypes from cord blood had fewer insertions, unlike memory repertoires, which showed none.

All donors were healthy, and all were Caucasian. CDR1 is MNHEY, CDR2 SMNVEV, per germline (reference sequence). This CDR3 comprises 14 residues. Trimming shortened V by 5 bases and J by 3 bases, and 10 bases separated the two germline ends. The same data also contributed to another study, on yellow fever vaccine responses in identical twins.

The material sequenced was PBMCs. The sequence came from a woman aged 18-29 years in good health. The chain couples TRBV27 to TRBJ1-4, with a possible D match to TRBD1 (5 bases). In DNA, the CDR3 is TGTGCCAGCAGTCTCGACAGCTCTAATGAAAAACTGTTTTTT. Its protein product is CASSLDSSNEKLFF.